The entry that follows covers one TCR beta chain sequence. Its target is unknown. The deep-level immunoSEQ assay was used. The table came from immunoSEQ multiplex PCR; TCRdb's copy has only in-frame clones and leaves some out. The sample includes a few hundred thousand clones, around 67% of them seen just once. HIV-negative, healthy adults without recent acute infections or vaccinations were the donors. This entry is derived from a study of shared clonotypes between healthy human individuals. Overall study results and limits: Clonotype sharing among donors was thought likely to change with sequencing depth. Naive subsets tended to show greater estimated richness than memory subsets.

The V and J ends lost 2 bases and 5 bases, in that order; junction bases with no gene match: 6. The germline V gene has CDR1 SGHRS and CDR2 YFSETQ. The CDR3 extends over 14 amino acids. This TCR was recovered from a man younger than 40 in good health. What was sequenced was memory CD4+ T cells sorted from blood. Subset noted: CD45RA-negative fraction. This chain joins TRBV5-1 and TRBJ2-7, with TRBD2 matching over 8 bases. CDR3 protein: CASSFERERDEQYF. The CDR3 bases are TGCGCCAGCAGCTTTGAGCGGGAGCGGGACGAGCAGTACTTC.